This T cell receptor beta chain originates from a study of T cells in Graves' hyperthyroidism and ophthalmopathy. RNA transcripts provided the source from which TCR beta CDR3 regions were amplified. TCR CDR3 underwent first-round RT-PCR with the HTBI primer set. TCRdb fed the multiplex PCR reads into MiXCR, producing one record per CDR3 protein. The repertoire holds roughly 420,000 distinct CDR3 sequences, with approximately 14% as singletons. The V gene's germline CDR1 is LGHNA and CDR2 YNFKEQ. With 2 bases clipped from V and 6 bases from J, the junction kept 8 bases outside the gene matches. CDR3 size: 15 residues. PBMCs stemmed from more than 7.5 ml fresh peripheral blood.

Specimen: blood. This chain connects TRBV4-2 to TRBJ2-7; the match to TRBD2 covers 9 bases. This clonotype was sampled from a woman aged 18-29 years with Graves' hyperthyroidism. The CDR3: CASSQSMGLAGEQYF. The CDR3 coding sequence is TGTGCCAGCAGCCAATCGATGGGACTAGCTGGCGAGCAGTACTTC.